The rows below give T cell receptor beta chains drawn from one sample of a study of OX40 agonist ivuxolimab in advanced cancers. TCRdb keeps only in-frame clones here, not all; method: immunoSEQ multiplex PCR. This sample yields tens of thousands of clones, of which 84% are seen a single time; approximately 8% belongs to the top ten. Specimen: CD4+ or CD8+ T cells sorted from blood, collected in a trial of the OX40 agonist ivuxolimab. These receptors originate from an adult with an advanced solid tumor such as melanoma, head and neck, liver or kidney cancer. Each CDR3 is given with its conserved first and last residue. A D gene is named only where the DNA matches it firmly. Only part of the rows carry a size: once, few, many, or a class if the clone is expanded.

D gene: NA; V gene: TRBV6-5; J gene: TRBJ1-2; clone size: NA; CDR3 DNA: TGTGCCAGCAGGGACAGCTTTAACTATGGCTACACCTTC; CDR3 protein: CASRDSFNYGYTF
D gene: TRBD2; V gene: TRBV4-1; J gene: TRBJ2-1; clone size: NA; CDR3 DNA: TGCGCCAGCAGCCAGGGACTAGCGGGGTACAATGAGCAGTTCTTC; CDR3 protein: CASSQGLAGYNEQFF
D gene: NA; V gene: TRBV5-1; J gene: TRBJ2-3; clone size: once; CDR3 DNA: TGCGCCAGCAGCCTGACAGGAGGTACGCAGTATTTT; CDR3 protein: CASSLTGGTQYF
D gene: TRBD1; V gene: TRBV5-4; J gene: TRBJ2-3; clone size: NA; CDR3 DNA: TGTGCCAGCAGCCCGCGACAGGGAAGCACAGATACGCAGTATTTT; CDR3 protein: CASSPRQGSTDTQYF
D gene: TRBD1; V gene: TRBV30; J gene: TRBJ1-5; clone size: NA; CDR3 DNA: TGTGCCTGGAGTACAGGGGGTGTAGGTCAGCCCCAGCATTTT; CDR3 protein: CAWSTGGVGQPQHF
D gene: TRBD1; V gene: TRBV5-6; J gene: TRBJ2-5; clone size: NA; CDR3 DNA: TGTGCCAGCAGCTCGGGACAGGGGGGGAAGACCCAGTACTTC; CDR3 protein: CASSSGQGGKTQYF
D gene: TRBD2; V gene: TRBV28; J gene: TRBJ2-1; clone size: NA; CDR3 DNA: TGTGCCAGCAGTTTATTAGGGCTAGCGGGAGCGGATGAGCAGTTCTTC; CDR3 protein: CASSLLGLAGADEQFF
D gene: NA; V gene: TRBV28; J gene: TRBJ2-1; clone size: NA; CDR3 DNA: TGTGCCAGCAGTTCCCCGGACTCAAAGTCCTACAATGAGCAGTTCTTC; CDR3 protein: CASSSPDSKSYNEQFF
D gene: TRBD1; V gene: TRBV7-2; J gene: TRBJ2-2; clone size: NA; CDR3 DNA: TGTGCCAGCAGCTCCCGACAGGGGGAGGACACCGGGGAGCTGTTTTTT; CDR3 protein: CASSSRQGEDTGELFF
D gene: TRBD2; V gene: TRBV18; J gene: TRBJ2-1; clone size: NA; CDR3 DNA: TGTGCCAGCTCATGGGCGGGGGGGCCCTACAATGAGCAGTTCTTC; CDR3 protein: CASSWAGGPYNEQFF
D gene: NA; V gene: TRBV27; J gene: TRBJ2-7; clone size: NA; CDR3 DNA: TGTGCCAGCAGACGGTCGGGACGGAATTCCTACGAGCAGTACTTC; CDR3 protein: CASRRSGRNSYEQYF
D gene: TRBD1; V gene: TRBV29-1; J gene: TRBJ2-7; clone size: NA; CDR3 DNA: TGCAGCGTTGGCGGGACAGGGGGACTCGAGCAGTACTTC; CDR3 protein: CSVGGTGGLEQYF
D gene: NA; V gene: TRBV19; J gene: TRBJ1-1; clone size: NA; CDR3 DNA: TGTGCCAGTAGTCCCCTGAATCAGGGAAACAGAGCTTTCTTT; CDR3 protein: CASSPLNQGNRAFF
D gene: NA; V gene: TRBV4-2; J gene: TRBJ1-4; clone size: NA; CDR3 DNA: TGTGCCAGCAGCCAAGAAACTCTGCATCTAGGATCAACTAATGAAAAACTGTTTTTT; CDR3 protein: CASSQETLHLGSTNEKLFF
D gene: NA; V gene: TRBV4-2; J gene: TRBJ2-7; clone size: NA; CDR3 DNA: TGTGCCAGCAGCCCGCAAGATTTGGCTCACCTTGGGGAGCAGTACTTC; CDR3 protein: CASSPQDLAHLGEQYF
D gene: NA; V gene: TRBV4-1; J gene: TRBJ2-6; clone size: NA; CDR3 DNA: TGCGCCAGCAGCCATACCACGGGACTGTACTCTGGGGCCAACGTCCTGACTTTC; CDR3 protein: CASSHTTGLYSGANVLTF
D gene: NA; V gene: TRBV18; J gene: TRBJ1-4; clone size: NA; CDR3 DNA: TGTGCCAGCTCTAGGGGCCTCGACGAAAAACTGTTTTTT; CDR3 protein: CASSRGLDEKLFF
D gene: NA; V gene: TRBV5-1; J gene: TRBJ2-3; clone size: NA; CDR3 DNA: TGCGCCAGCAGCTTGGCTAGTACAGATACGCAGTATTTT; CDR3 protein: CASSLASTDTQYF
D gene: NA; V gene: TRBV7-2; J gene: TRBJ1-1; clone size: NA; CDR3 DNA: TGTGCCAGCAGCTTAGTGTCAGGCGGGGGTACTGAAGCTTTCTTT; CDR3 protein: CASSLVSGGGTEAFF
D gene: NA; V gene: TRBV2; J gene: TRBJ1-1; clone size: once; CDR3 DNA: TGTGCCAGCAGTGTAGGCCGTGCCGCTGAAGCTTTCTTT; CDR3 protein: CASSVGRAAEAFF
D gene: TRBD1; V gene: TRBV5-1; J gene: TRBJ1-6; clone size: NA; CDR3 DNA: TGCGCCAGCAGAGACAGGGTGAGCGATTCACCCCTCCACTTT; CDR3 protein: CASRDRVSDSPLHF
D gene: NA; V gene: TRBV19; J gene: TRBJ2-4; clone size: once; CDR3 DNA: TGTGCCAGTAGTCCAGGGGAGTGGGGTGACAAAAACATTCAGTACTTC; CDR3 protein: CASSPGEWGDKNIQYF
D gene: NA; V gene: TRBV6-6; J gene: TRBJ2-2; clone size: NA; CDR3 DNA: TGTGCCAGCAGCCCGGGACACATCAACACCGGGGAGCTGTTTTTT; CDR3 protein: CASSPGHINTGELFF
D gene: NA; V gene: TRBV30; J gene: TRBJ2-5; clone size: NA; CDR3 DNA: TGTGCCTGGAGTGTAACTTTAGGGACCCAGTACTTC; CDR3 protein: CAWSVTLGTQYF